These 2 T cell receptor beta chains came from one sample sequenced in a study of cytomegalovirus exposure and HLA in healthy donors. PCR used 60 Vbeta primers and 13 Jbeta primers. Measured with immunoSEQ multiplex PCR; TCRdb has only the in-frame clones, and not every one. The table records approximately 200,000 clones, about 84% of them present only once. Sequencing was performed on PBMCs. The source is a human donor in good health.

This clone has just one count. CDR3 in DNA: TGTGCCAGCAGCTTAGCTTCTTCAGGGATAACCGGGGAGCTGTTTTTT. Protein: CASSLASSGITGELFF. The genes are TRBV13 and TRBJ2-2; possibly TRBD1 for D (5 bases). The CDR3 covers 16 residues. In germline, CDR1 is PRHDT, CDR2 FYEKMQ (reference sequence). Trimming stripped 1 base from V and 5 bases from J, with 14 bases between. Variable domain in full (rest from reference TRBV13 and TRBJ2-2): AAGVIQSPRHLIKEKRETATLKCYPIPRHDTVYWYQQGPGQDPQFLISFYEKMQSDKGSIPDRFSAQQFSDYHSELNMSSLELGDSALYFCASSLASSGITGELFFGEGSRLTVL.

The rearrangement uses TRBV10-3 and TRBJ2-7, with TRBD1 identical over 10 bases. V lost 3 bases and J lost 7; bases outside the gene matches: 9. This CDR3 has 15 residues. Germline CDR1 ENHRY, CDR2 SYGVKD. The CDR3 protein is CAISEVRQGAGEQYF. The CDR3 nucleotides read TGTGCCATCAGTGAAGTAAGACAGGGGGCCGGTGAGCAGTACTTC.